The source of this TCR beta chain is a study of regulatory T cells in long-lasting Graves disease. This CDR3 contains 16 residues. CDR1 is ENHRY and CDR2 is SYGVKD in the germline V gene. The junction had 2 bases not matched to a gene; V was cut back by 6 bases and J by 1 base. For TCR beta, libraries came from iRepertoire HTBI primers and Arm-PCR of CDR3 regions. TCRdb analysed the multiplex PCR reads with MiXCR anew, one entry per CDR3 protein. This sample has more than 300,000 distinct CDR3 sequences; about 17% occur once, and the top ten carry around 21%. Indicated time point: newly diagnosed GD, antithyroid drugs for less than 3 months. RNA isolated from PBMCs was used to make the TCR library. This clonotype was seen more than once but under ten times. These records were also assigned to another study, of T cells in Graves' hyperthyroidism and ophthalmopathy. As that report states: The HTBI primer set served for first-round RT-PCR of the TCR CDR3.

The input for sequencing was peripheral blood mononuclear cells (PBMCs), taken at new diagnosis, from a patient treated with antithyroid drugs. This rearrangement joins TRBV10-3 to TRBJ2-1; 14 nucleotides line up with TRBD2. The origin of this receptor is a woman younger than 35 with Graves disease. The CDR3 loop is CAIRGTSGSSYNEQFF. For the CDR3, the DNA is TGTGCCATCAGGGGGACTAGCGGGAGTTCCTACAATGAGCAGTTCTTC.